The text below deals with one T cell receptor (beta chain). It was RNA transcripts that yielded the amplified TCR beta CDR3 regions. First-round RT-PCR targeting the TCR CDR3 was performed with the HTBI primer set. MiXCR was run by TCRdb on the multiplex PCR reads, yielding one entry per CDR3 protein. This sample has hundreds of thousands of distinct CDR3 sequences; 22% occur once, and the top ten carry 50% to 75%. These data come from a study of T cells in Graves' hyperthyroidism and ophthalmopathy. V lost 3 bases to trimming and J lost 12 bases, with 11 bases between them. The CDR3 covers 11 residues.

The TCR originated in a man in his thirties or forties with Graves' ophthalmopathy. The sequenced material came from blood. The V and J genes are TRBV12-3 or TRBV12-4 and TRBJ1-1; TRBD1 is a possible D gene (5 bases). The CDR3 DNA follows: TGTGCCAGCAGTTTTGCAGGGCCGTCTTTCTTT. Its translation: CASSFAGPSFF.